This T cell receptor beta chain is drawn from a study of control samples from healthy donors and cancer patients. Remarks on this clone: The identical CDR3 is also encoded by other nucleotide sequences in the sample.

Libraries were prepared by immunoSEQ multiplex PCR; TCRdb keeps only in-frame clonotypes and omits some of them. This table holds over 100,000 clones, approximately 90% found once. The germline gives CDR1 GTSNPN, CDR2 SVGIG (reference sequence). Trimming removed 1 base at V and 5 bases at J, with 8 bases between. This CDR3 is 12 amino acids long. The J gene is TRBJ2-5, the V gene TRBV30, with D unresolved. This clonotype originated in a woman aged 45 to 65 in good health. The sample comprised blood. CDR3 DNA: TGTGCCTGGAGTGCGGGTGGTGAGACCCAGTACTTC. Translated, it gives CAWSAGGETQYF.